This section outlines one T cell receptor beta chain sequence together with its context. The antigen is undetermined. This entry comes from a study of cytomegalovirus exposure and HLA in healthy donors. The study, taken as a whole, reports: A previous analysis found most TCR beta V segments productive roughly 90% or roughly 30% of the time. Per published reports, the classifier diagnosed cytomegalovirus status with high specificity and sensitivity. For most subjects, TCR beta sequences were reported to predict HLA-A and HLA-B alleles with accuracy.

Researchers ran the PCR with 60 Vbeta and 13 Jbeta primers. In the study's own analysis: Among the unique TCR beta chains that a later analysis counted, about 84 million in all, 10 million to 11 million were shared. The assay was immunoSEQ multiplex PCR, and TCRdb's table has in-frame clones only and misses some. The DNA was the basis for D and trimming; V, J and clone size are from that table. The sample yields 110,000 to 150,000 clones, 60% to 80% seen once. The V gene end was trimmed by 4 bases and the J gene end by 3 bases; junction bases not matched to a gene: 8. The germline gives CDR1 MGHRA, CDR2 YSYEKL. The CDR3 totals 15 residues.

The chain carries TRBV4-1 and TRBJ2-7; the match to TRBD2 covers 8 bases. This clonotype was sampled from a woman in her 30s in good health and CMV-seronegative. The sample consisted of PBMCs. The CDR3 DNA reads TGCGCCAGCAGCCTGGGGCGGGGGGATGTCTACGAGCAGTACTTC. It specifies CASSLGRGDVYEQYF.